A selection of T cell receptor beta chains follows, all from one sample in a study of PD-1 blockade in classical Hodgkin lymphoma. Assay: immunoSEQ multiplex PCR; the TCRdb copy retains only in-frame clones and omits some. The sample includes 25,000 to 35,000 clones, roughly 92% of them seen just once. The specimen sequenced was peripheral blood mononuclear cells (PBMCs). The receptor source for this set is a human donor with classical Hodgkin lymphoma. Each CDR3 is given with its conserved first and last residue. The order of the fields is clone size, V gene, CDR3 protein. The listing skips clone size in some rows; elsewhere it reads once, few, many or a size class.

.	TRBV11-2	CASSPGRLGGRVNTEAFF
.	TRBV27	CASSLSPIAGIHNEQFF
.	TRBV25-1	CASSWSPSRTGGAGELFF
.	TRBV5-1	CASSFGTLNTEAFF
.	TRBV11-1	CASSLSRLGQGSYEQYF
.	TRBV18	CASSPWTYSTDTQYF
.	TRBV19	CASKWQGSNYGYTF
.	TRBV27	CASSLRGTNTEAFF
once	TRBV4-3	CASSQDRRTGYGYTF
few	TRBV6-5	CASSTRDLAYEQYF
.	TRBV6-1	CASSAQGLGSPLHF
once	TRBV9	CASSAVIGDTQYF
.	TRBV29-1	CSVEEVWGVGNTEAFF
.	TRBV7-2	CASSPDRGNQPQHF
.	TRBV2	CASSMLGTGIIEKLFF
.	TRBV5-6	CASSHRWEKLFF
.	TRBV10-2	CASSEFGGGAYDEQYF
once	TRBV6-5	CASSHGQAYGYTF
.	TRBV5-1	CASSPGQSLVDTEAFF
.	TRBV5-1	CASSEGTVSGNTIYF
.	TRBV7-3	CASSARQGFDTEAFF
.	TRBV18	CASSLNPPNDYTF
.	TRBV7-2	CASSDSWVTDTQYF
.	TRBV5-1	CASSLAPGGRSDTQYF
.	TRBV18	CASSPPATAKETQYF
.	TRBV5-6	CASSLSGAFGYTF
.	TRBV7-9	CASSEIGTGADEQYF
.	TRBV9	CASSVAAGSWTAYTEAFF
.	TRBV11-2	CASRRGRGSSPLHF